This TCR beta chain was sequenced for a study of cytomegalovirus exposure and HLA in healthy donors. This CDR3 region has 13 residues. The ends were cut back, 7 bases at V and 5 bases at J, with 15 bases in the middle. CDR1 and CDR2 from the germline V gene are SEHNR and FQNEAQ (reference sequence). 13 Jbeta primers and 60 Vbeta primers were used for the PCR. Assay: immunoSEQ multiplex PCR; the TCRdb copy retains only in-frame clones and omits some. In the table there are about 150,000 clones, roughly four fifths of which are singletons. There are a few counts of this clone. Its antigen is still unknown. Study-wide results and limits: Researchers counted around 150 TCR beta chains as cytomegalovirus-associated.

The V gene is TRBV7-9, the J gene TRBJ2-7; a weak D match, TRBD1 (5 bases). Sequencing was carried out using PBMCs. The sequence was obtained from a man between 35 and 55 years old in good health and CMV-seronegative. The CDR3, as DNA: TGTGCCAGCATCGGAAAAGGGGCTGACGAGCAGTACGTC. This encodes CASIGKGADEQYV.